The 25 T cell receptor beta chains below all came from one sample that was sequenced in a study of T cell responses to AZD1222 COVID-19 vaccine. The assay was immunoSEQ multiplex PCR, and TCRdb's table has in-frame clones only and misses some. This sample has 140,000 to 150,000 clones, with roughly 90% found just once. Sequencing was performed on peripheral blood, taken on day 0 of AZD1222 vaccination. These receptors were collected from an adult in good health.

V gene TRBV1 combines with J gene TRBJ2-5; the DNA was not used to check the table's D call, TRBD1. TRBV1 is listed as a pseudogene. The CDR3 is 15 amino acids. The CDR3: CTSSQYTGARETQYF. In nucleotides, the CDR3 is TGCACCAGCAGCCAATATACAGGGGCGAGAGAGACCCAGTACTTC.

The chain has TRBV29-1 and TRBJ2-2, with D possibly TRBD1 on 6 matching bases. Trimming left V 6 bases short and J 2 bases short, with 13 bases between. This CDR3 contains 14 residues. CDR1 and CDR2 (germline): SQVTM, ANQGSEA. The CDR3 sequence is CSVQTGVNTGELFF. CDR3 nucleotide sequence: TGCAGCGTACAGACAGGTGTTAACACCGGGGAGCTGTTTTTT.

This CDR3 is CSAQGWAFF. The CDR3 DNA sequence: TGCAGTGCACAGGGATGGGCTTTCTTT. The chain employs TRBV20-1 and TRBJ1-1; D may be TRBD1 (6 bases). Trimming pared 6 bases from V and 11 bases from J, leaving 10 bases between. Germline V lookup: CDR1 DFQATT, CDR2 SNEGSKA (reference sequence). This CDR3 has 9 residues.

The rearrangement links TRBV19 to TRBJ1-3; TRBD1 matches at 11 bases. This CDR3 has 14 amino acids. With 8 bases clipped from V and 4 bases from J, the junction kept 4 bases outside the gene matches. Per the germline V gene, CDR1 is LNHDA and CDR2 is SQIVND (reference sequence). This CDR3 reads CASWDRGSGNTIYF. CDR3 DNA: TGTGCCAGTTGGGACAGGGGGTCCGGAAACACCATATATTTT.

The chain joins TRBV5-6 to TRBJ1-6; D not certain. The V end was cut by 4 bases, the J end by 9 bases, with 14 bases between. The CDR3 runs to 14 residues. The germline V gene encodes CDR1 SGHDT and CDR2 YYEEEE. CDR3 coding DNA: TGTGCCAGCAGCCATCCGACGACTGGTTCACCCCTCCACTTT. Translating it yields CASSHPTTGSPLHF.

This clone came up a few times. The rearrangement uses TRBV6-4 and TRBJ1-4; D is unclear. The CDR3 extends over 10 amino acids. The germline V and J ends were trimmed by 3 bases and 7 bases, with 0 bases remaining between them. Germline CDR1 reads MRHNA; CDR2 reads SNTAGT. This CDR3 reads CASSDEKLFF. The CDR3 coding sequence is TGTGCCAGCAGTGATGAAAAACTGTTTTTT.

The CDR3: CSARDWVSWFGYTF. CDR3 DNA sequence: TGCAGCGCAAGAGATTGGGTCTCGTGGTTTGGCTACACCTTC. The chain links TRBV29-1 to TRBJ1-2, with D unresolved. The CDR3 has 14 residues. Germline-derived CDR1 and CDR2 are SQVTM and ANQGSEA. The V end was cut by 7 bases, the J end by 7 bases, with 22 bases between. The full variable domain, with the rest looked up from reference TRBV29-1 and TRBJ1-2, is SAVISQKPSRDICQRGTSLTIQCQVDSQVTMMFWYRQQPGQSLTLIATANQGSEATYESGFVIDKFPISRPNLTFSTLTVSNMSPEDSSIYLCSARDWVSWFGYTFGSGTRLTVV.

The rearrangement links TRBV7-3 to TRBJ2-7; tentatively, D is TRBD2 (5 bases). The germline V gene encodes CDR1 SGHTA and CDR2 FQGTGA. V gave up 5 bases and J gave up 0 bases, with 17 bases separating them. CDR3 size: 16 residues. The DNA for the CDR3 is TGTGCCAGCAGCGCGTTCGCGGATACTAGCTCCTACGAGCAGTACTTC. This sequence encodes CASSAFADTSSYEQYF.

The chain couples TRBV7-2 to TRBJ2-5; possibly TRBD2 for D (7 bases). Germline lookup yields CDR1 SGHTA and CDR2 FQGNSA. With 5 bases removed from V and 7 bases from J, the gap between germline ends came to 20 bases. The CDR3 has 15 residues. The CDR3 sequence: CASSPREGGAGTQYF. The CDR3, as DNA: TGTGCCAGCAGCCCCCGGGAAGGGGGGGCCGGGACCCAGTACTTC.

This clone was seen once. This chain links TRBV4-2 with TRBJ2-5; tentative D call: TRBD1 (6 bases). In germline, CDR1 is LGHNA, CDR2 YNFKEQ. Deletions cut 0 bases from V and 7 bases from J, with 15 bases between. CDR3 length: 15 residues. This CDR3 is CASSQDTAGAGTQYF. CDR3 nucleotides: TGTGCCAGCAGCCAAGATACAGCAGGGGCTGGGACCCAGTACTTC.

This chain joins TRBV11-2 and TRBJ1-6; D is unclear. Germline CDR1 SGHAT, CDR2 FQNNGV. V was trimmed by 2 bases and J by 6 bases, leaving 14 bases between them. The CDR3 has 16 amino acids. CDR3 DNA: TGTGCCAGCAGCTTAATAGTGGGTCCCCCTAATTCACCCCTCCACTTT. Translated: CASSLIVGPPNSPLHF. Combining the CDR3 with reference TRBV11-2 and TRBJ1-6 gives the whole variable domain EAGVAQSPRYKIIEKRQSVAFWCNPISGHATLYWYQQILGQGPKLLIQFQNNGVVDDSQLPKDRFSAERLKGVDSTLKIQPAKLEDSAVYLCASSLIVGPPNSPLHFGNGTRLTVT.

The rearrangement links TRBV9 to TRBJ2-7; no reliable D call. Germline loops: CDR1 SGDLS, CDR2 YYNGEE. V lost 4 bases, J lost 0 bases, and 5 bases lay in between. The CDR3 is 12 amino acids. CDR3 in amino acids: CASSLRSYEQYF. The CDR3 DNA follows: TGTGCCAGCAGCCTTCGCTCCTACGAGCAGTACTTC.

The chain links TRBV7-2 to TRBJ2-7, with 12 bases lining up with TRBD2. Germline assignment: CDR1 SGHTA and CDR2 FQGNSA. This CDR3 is built from 17 residues. V shed 5 bases and J 3 bases; nucleotides not matched to a gene: 11. CDR3 sequence reads: CASSQTSGSRYGYEQYF. The CDR3 nucleotides are TGTGCCAGCAGCCAGACTAGCGGGAGCCGGTATGGCTACGAGCAGTACTTC.

This chain joins TRBV10-3 and TRBJ2-5; TRBD1 agrees at 9 bases. From germline, CDR1 is ENHRY and CDR2 SYGVKD. After removal of 2 bases from V and 3 bases from J, the junction contained 7 bases not matched to a gene. CDR3 length: 16 residues. The CDR3 spells CAISETRTGEKETQYF. DNA of the CDR3: TGTGCCATCAGTGAGACCCGGACAGGGGAAAAAGAGACCCAGTACTTC.

The CDR3 here is CASRRMGDSQETQYF. For the CDR3, the DNA is TGTGCCAGCAGACGGATGGGGGACAGCCAAGAGACCCAGTACTTC. The rearrangement joins TRBV27 to TRBJ2-5; 7 bases align to TRBD1. This CDR3 comprises 15 residues. CDR1 and CDR2 (germline): MNHEY, SMNVEV (reference sequence). The ends lost 6 bases at V and 1 base at J; junction bases unmatched: 8.

The rearrangement links TRBV5-5 to TRBJ1-5; D uncertain. The CDR3 runs 14 residues. V dropped 0 bases and J dropped 6 bases, with 10 bases sitting between them. Germline V gene sequence: CDR1 SGHKS, CDR2 YYEKEE (reference sequence). The CDR3 DNA is TGTGCCAGCAGCTTGGAAGTGATTGCTCAGCCCCAGCATTTT. The encoded protein is CASSLEVIAQPQHF.

The CDR3 protein is CASSFLSAGGNEKLFF. DNA for the CDR3: TGTGCCAGCAGTTTCTTGTCGGCAGGGGGCAATGAAAAACTGTTTTTT. The chain couples TRBV28 to TRBJ1-4, with 8 bases matching TRBD1. V lost 3 bases to trimming and J lost 5 bases; unmatched junction nucleotides: 8. Germline V gene lookup returns CDR1 MDHEN and CDR2 SYDVKM. This CDR3 is 16 amino acids long. Full variable domain (missing parts from reference TRBV28 and TRBJ1-4): DVKVTQSSRYLVKRTGEKVFLECVQDMDHENMFWYRQDPGLGLRLIYFSYDVKMKEKGDIPEGYSVSREKKERFSLILESASTNQTSMYLCASSFLSAGGNEKLFFGSGTQLSVL.

The V call is TRBV11-3, the J call TRBJ1-3; unclear D gene. Trimming pared 4 bases from V and 0 bases from J, leaving 10 bases between. The CDR3 consists of 15 residues. Germline V gene data show CDR1 as SGHNT and CDR2 as YENEEA. CDR3 sequence (DNA): TGTGCCAGCAGCTCAGGACCGTTCTCTGGAAACACCATATATTTT. As protein: CASSSGPFSGNTIYF. Drawing the rest from reference TRBV11-3 and TRBJ1-3, the complete variable domain is EAGVVQSPRYKIIEKKQPVAFWCNPISGHNTLYWYLQNLGQGPELLIRYENEEAVDDSQLPKDRFSAERLKGVDSTLKIQPAELGDSAVYLCASSSGPFSGNTIYFGEGSWLTVV.

The rearrangement joins TRBV6-5 to TRBJ2-4; TRBD2 matches at 9 bases. CDR1 is MNHEY, CDR2 SVGAGI, per germline. With 5 bases clipped from V and 7 bases from J, the junction kept 3 bases outside the gene matches. The CDR3 spans 13 residues. This CDR3 reads CASSRTSANIQYF. The DNA of the CDR3 is TGTGCCAGCAGTCGGACTAGCGCTAACATTCAGTACTTC.

The rearrangement uses TRBV7-2 and TRBJ1-4; D may be TRBD1 (5 bases). The CDR3 consists of 14 residues. Trimming removed 5 bases from V and 8 bases from J, with 15 bases in between. Germline assignment: CDR1 SGHTA and CDR2 FQGNSA. This chain's CDR3 is CASSAGLGGEKLFF. The CDR3 region has the DNA TGTGCCAGCAGCGCAGGGTTGGGGGGGGAAAAACTGTTTTTT. The full variable domain, completed using reference TRBV7-2 and TRBJ1-4, is GAGVSQSPSNKVTEKGKDVELRCDPISGHTALYWYRQSLGQGLEFLIYFQGNSAPDKSGLPSDRFSAERTGGSVSTLTIQRTQQEDSAVYLCASSAGLGGEKLFFGSGTQLSVL.

The chain recombines TRBV6-5 with TRBJ1-5, with TRBD1 matching 10 bases. The CDR3 loop spans 14 amino acids. With V trimmed by 6 bases and J by 3 bases, 2 bases remained unmatched. Germline loops: CDR1 MNHEY, CDR2 SVGAGI. The CDR3 bases are TGTGCCAGCAGAGGGACAGGGGACAATCAGCCCCAGCATTTT. Translated: CASRGTGDNQPQHF.

The V and J genes are TRBV2 and TRBJ1-3; D may be TRBD1 (6 bases). V lost 7 bases and J 4 bases, leaving 11 bases between the germline ends. The germline CDR1 and CDR2 sequences are SNHLY and FYNNEI. The CDR3 length is 13 residues. The CDR3 loop reads CASKGGPGNTIYF. In DNA form, the CDR3 reads TGTGCCAGCAAGGGGGGGCCCGGAAACACCATATATTTT.

This clone was recorded once. In nucleotides, the CDR3 is TGTGCCAGCAGCTTAGCGCAAGCCTCTGGGGCCAACGTCCTGACTTTC. Protein sequence: CASSLAQASGANVLTF. The chain joins TRBV7-6 to TRBJ2-6; D ambiguous. This CDR3 comprises 16 residues. Germline CDR1 reads SGHVS; CDR2 reads FNYEAQ. V was trimmed by 0 bases and J by 0 bases, leaving 6 bases between them.

The chain employs TRBV11-2 and TRBJ1-4, with 7 nucleotides matching TRBD1. The V gene's germline CDR1 is SGHAT and CDR2 FQNNGV. V lost 6 bases and J lost 4; bases outside the gene matches: 8. This CDR3 region has 15 residues. CDR3 residues: CASRLTGAYNEKLFF. CDR3 coding DNA: TGTGCCAGCAGACTAACAGGGGCTTATAATGAAAAACTGTTTTTT.

The chain employs TRBV2 and TRBJ1-2; TRBD1 is a possible D gene (6 bases). Germline assignment: CDR1 SNHLY and CDR2 FYNNEI. The CDR3 runs 13 residues. Deletions cut 1 base from V and 4 bases from J, with 7 bases between. CDR3 protein: CASSEGRGYGYTF. The CDR3 nucleotides are TGTGCCAGCAGTGAAGGCAGGGGCTATGGCTACACCTTC. Complete variable domain (other parts from reference TRBV2 and TRBJ1-2): EPEVTQTPSHQVTQMGQEVILRCVPISNHLYFYWYRQILGQKVEFLVSFYNNEISEKSEIFDDQFSVERPDGSNFTLKIRSTKLEDSAMYFCASSEGRGYGYTFGSGTRLTVV.